Listed below are T cell receptor beta chains from one sample, sequenced in a study of shared clonotypes between healthy human individuals. Assay: immunoSEQ multiplex PCR; the TCRdb copy retains only in-frame clones and omits some. The sample holds 300,000 to 350,000 clones; about 70% are singletons and the top ten take roughly a tenth. The sample was memory CD4+ T cells sorted from blood. The receptors shown here come from a man aged 25 to 45 in good health. The CDR3 runs from the conserved cysteine through the conserved F or W. The order of the fields is D gene, clone size, V gene, J gene, CDR3 protein, CDR3 DNA. The D gene is left open where the match is weak. The listing skips clone size in some rows; elsewhere it reads once, few, many or a size class.

TRBD2,-,TRBV27,TRBJ2-3,CASSAGGGDTQYF,TGTGCCAGCAGTGCGGGAGGGGGAGATACGCAGTATTTT
-,-,TRBV5-6,TRBJ1-3,CASSPIAFGNTIYF,TGTGCCAGCAGCCCCATTGCCTTTGGAAACACCATATATTTT
-,-,TRBV10-3,TRBJ2-1,CAISESNPASEQFF,TGTGCCATCAGTGAGTCGAATCCCGCTAGCGAGCAGTTCTTC
-,-,TRBV19,TRBJ1-5,CASSPTVTSSNQPQHF,TGTGCCAGTAGTCCCACGGTGACTAGTAGCAATCAGCCCCAGCATTTT
-,many,TRBV29-1,TRBJ2-1,CSVVGSDSSYNEQFF,TGCAGCGTTGTTGGTAGCGATAGCTCCTACAATGAGCAGTTCTTC
-,-,TRBV29-1,TRBJ2-1,CSVEGTGSIYNEQFF,TGCAGCGTTGAAGGTACCGGGAGTATCTACAATGAGCAGTTCTTC
-,-,TRBV18,TRBJ2-7,CASSPGGGGQQYF,TGTGCCAGCTCTCCGGGGGGCGGCGGGCAGCAGTACTTC
TRBD1,-,TRBV7-8,TRBJ1-5,CASSLTGTGDNQPQHF,TGTGCCAGCAGCTTGACCGGGACAGGGGATAATCAGCCGCAGCATTTT
-,many,TRBV5-6,TRBJ2-5,CASSYPNPGIGQETQYF,TGTGCCAGCAGCTACCCTAACCCAGGGATTGGACAAGAGACCCAGTACTTC
-,-,TRBV18,TRBJ2-7,CASSPPNGLGQYF,TGTGCCAGCTCACCACCGAACGGTCTCGGGCAGTACTTC
TRBD2,-,TRBV10-3,TRBJ2-7,CAISESGTSGLDEQYF,TGTGCCATCAGTGAGTCGGGGACTAGCGGGTTGGACGAGCAGTACTTC
TRBD1,-,TRBV27,TRBJ1-5,CASRGSTGGDQPQHF,TGTGCCAGCAGGGGATCGACAGGGGGCGATCAGCCCCAGCATTTT
-,-,TRBV5-1,TRBJ2-7,CASSSGLTYEQYF,TGCGCCAGCAGCTCGGGCCTTACCTACGAGCAGTACTTC
TRBD1,-,TRBV9,TRBJ2-2,CASSPRTGSDTGELFF,TGTGCCAGCAGCCCGCGGACAGGGTCGGACACCGGGGAGCTGTTTTTT
-,-,TRBV18,TRBJ2-5,CASSPPGQETQYF,TGTGCCAGCTCACCTCCTGGCCAAGAGACCCAGTACTTC
TRBD2,-,TRBV25-1,TRBJ2-1,CASSENSGRAFEQFF,TGTGCCAGCAGCGAGAATAGCGGGAGGGCCTTTGAGCAGTTCTTC
-,-,TRBV11-2,TRBJ1-2,CASSSDGYGYTF,TGTGCCAGCAGCTCTGACGGTTATGGCTACACCTTC
-,-,TRBV5-5,TRBJ2-2,CASSLVSQGRGELFF,TGTGCCAGCAGCTTGGTTTCCCAGGGGCGCGGGGAGCTGTTTTTT
-,-,TRBV20-1,TRBJ2-5,CSARNQETQYF,TGCAGTGCTAGAAACCAAGAGACCCAGTACTTC
TRBD1,-,TRBV18,TRBJ1-3,CASSPLHRGQGASGNTIYF,TGTGCCAGCTCACCACTACACAGGGGGCAAGGCGCCTCTGGAAACACCATATATTTT
-,-,TRBV7-2,TRBJ2-4,CASSLDQGGIQYF,TGTGCCAGCAGCTTAGACCAGGGGGGCATTCAGTACTTC
-,-,TRBV2,TRBJ2-7,CASSADRDPSYEQYF,TGTGCCAGCAGCGCGGATCGGGACCCCTCCTACGAGCAGTACTTC
TRBD2,many,TRBV27,TRBJ2-7,CASSFRTSGRGEQYF,TGTGCCAGCAGTTTCCGGACTAGCGGGAGGGGTGAGCAGTACTTC
-,few,TRBV5-1,TRBJ2-3,CASSLAGVGTDTQYF,TGCGCCAGCAGCTTGGCCGGGGTCGGCACAGATACGCAGTATTTT
-,-,TRBV5-1,TRBJ2-1,CASSLVSGSSYNEQFF,TGCGCCAGCAGCTTGGTTTCCGGGAGCTCCTACAATGAGCAGTTCTTC
TRBD2,-,TRBV29-1,TRBJ2-3,CSVTGLAGPTDTQYF,TGCAGCGTTACGGGACTAGCGGGACCCACAGATACGCAGTATTTT
-,-,TRBV28,TRBJ1-2,CASRPITGLVSGYTF,TGTGCCAGCAGACCTATCACAGGGCTTGTTTCTGGCTACACCTTC
TRBD2,-,TRBV29-1,TRBJ2-5,CSVLKRLADQETQYF,TGCAGCGTCCTGAAGCGACTAGCGGACCAAGAGACCCAGTACTTC
TRBD2,many,TRBV4-3,TRBJ2-3,CASSRTLLSSGSSDTQYF,TGCGCCAGCAGCCGAACCTTACTTTCTAGCGGGAGTTCAGATACGCAGTATTTT
TRBD1,-,TRBV19,TRBJ1-2,CASTNRGPNYGYTF,TGTGCCAGTACTAACAGGGGACCTAACTATGGCTACACCTTC
-,-,TRBV5-8,TRBJ1-2,CATSNEINYGYTF,TGTGCAACCAGTAACGAAATAAACTATGGCTACACCTTC